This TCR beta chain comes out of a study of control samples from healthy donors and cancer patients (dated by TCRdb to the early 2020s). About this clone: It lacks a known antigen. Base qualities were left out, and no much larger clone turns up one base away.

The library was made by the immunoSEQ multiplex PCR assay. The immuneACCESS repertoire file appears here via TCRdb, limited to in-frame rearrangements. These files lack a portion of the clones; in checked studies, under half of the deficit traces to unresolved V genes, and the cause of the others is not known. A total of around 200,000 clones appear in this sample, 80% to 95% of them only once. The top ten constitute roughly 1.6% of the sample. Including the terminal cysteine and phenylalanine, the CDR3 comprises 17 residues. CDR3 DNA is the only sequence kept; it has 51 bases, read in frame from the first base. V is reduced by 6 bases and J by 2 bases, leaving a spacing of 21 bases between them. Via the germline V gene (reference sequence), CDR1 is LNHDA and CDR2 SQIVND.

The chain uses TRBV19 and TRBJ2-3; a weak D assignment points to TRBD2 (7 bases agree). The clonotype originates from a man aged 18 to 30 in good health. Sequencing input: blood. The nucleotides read TGTGCCAGTAGAAGTATAGGGTGGCGGGGGCCCACAGATACGCAGTATTTT. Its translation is CASRSIGWRGPTDTQYF. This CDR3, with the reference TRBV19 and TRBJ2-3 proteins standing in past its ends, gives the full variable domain DGGITQSPKYLFRKEGQNVTLSCEQNLNHDAMYWYRQDPGQGLRLIYYSQIVNDFQKGDIAEGYSVSREKKESFPLTVTSAQKNPTAFYLCASRSIGWRGPTDTQYFGPGTRLTVL.